This TCR beta chain emerged from a study of Graves' ophthalmopathy and Graves' hyperthyroidism. It was on clinical symptoms, serum thyroxine, TRAb, thyroid ultrasound and orbital computed tomography that diagnosis relied. RNA transcripts were the template, and TCR beta CDR3 regions were amplified from them. In the first round, RT-PCR was carried out with HTBI primers, and a multiplex PCR formed the second round. MiXCR was run by TCRdb on the multiplex PCR reads, yielding one entry per CDR3 protein. The data hold roughly 480,000 distinct CDR3 sequences, with about an eighth observed a single time. In this sample, this clonotype turned up many times. Germline-derived CDR1 and CDR2 are MNHNS and SASEGT. Trimming took 8 bases from V and 3 from J, leaving 17 bases between them. The CDR3 is 14 amino acids.

The TCR comes from a young woman with Graves' ophthalmopathy. This chain links TRBV6-1 with TRBJ2-7, with D possibly being TRBD1 (6 bases). Sequenced: blood. The CDR3 spells CASSRQDRHYEQYF. The CDR3, as DNA: TGTGCCAGCTCAAGACAGGACAGACACTACGAGCAGTACTTC.